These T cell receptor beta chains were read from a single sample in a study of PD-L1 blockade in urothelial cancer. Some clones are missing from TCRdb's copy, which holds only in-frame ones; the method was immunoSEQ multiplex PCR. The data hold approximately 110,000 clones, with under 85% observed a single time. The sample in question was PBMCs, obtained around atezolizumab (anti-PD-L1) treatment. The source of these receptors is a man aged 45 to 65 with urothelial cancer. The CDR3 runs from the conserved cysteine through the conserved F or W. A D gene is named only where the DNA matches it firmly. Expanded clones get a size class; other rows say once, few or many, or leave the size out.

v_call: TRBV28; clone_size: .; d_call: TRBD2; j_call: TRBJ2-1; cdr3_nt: TGTGCCAGCGGCCCCAGGGAGGGAGTGGTGTTCTTC; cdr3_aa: CASGPREGVVFF
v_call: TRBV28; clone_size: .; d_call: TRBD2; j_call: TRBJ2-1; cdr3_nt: TGTGCCAGCAGTTTATGCGTCCTAGCGGGGGTGTGTGAGCAGTTCTTC; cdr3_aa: CASSLCVLAGVCEQFF
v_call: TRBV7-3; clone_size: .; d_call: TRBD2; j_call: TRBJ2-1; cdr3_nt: TGTGCCAGCAGCTTAGTTGGGTATAGCGGGCAGAATGAGCAGTTCTTC; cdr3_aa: CASSLVGYSGQNEQFF
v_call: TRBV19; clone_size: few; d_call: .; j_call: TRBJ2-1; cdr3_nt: TGTGCCAGTAGTATAGATCACGATCTGCGGGCCAGCTCCTACAATGAGCAGTTCTTC; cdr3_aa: CASSIDHDLRASSYNEQFF
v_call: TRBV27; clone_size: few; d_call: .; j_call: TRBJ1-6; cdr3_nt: TGTGCCAGCAGATCTTCGGGTTACACTAATTCACCCCTCCACTTT; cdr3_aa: CASRSSGYTNSPLHF
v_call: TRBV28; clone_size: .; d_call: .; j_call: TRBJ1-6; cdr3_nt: TGTGCCAGCACTGGGAGGTCGGTGACCCTCCACTTT; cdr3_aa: CASTGRSVTLHF
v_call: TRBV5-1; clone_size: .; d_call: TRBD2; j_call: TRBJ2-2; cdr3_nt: TGCGCCAGCAGCCCCCCTGGACTAGCGGGAGCTAACACCGGGGAGCTGTTTTTT; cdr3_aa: CASSPPGLAGANTGELFF
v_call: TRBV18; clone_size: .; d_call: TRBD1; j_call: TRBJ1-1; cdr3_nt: TGTGCCAGCTCACGGGACAGCTTGAACACTGAAGCTTTCTTT; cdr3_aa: CASSRDSLNTEAFF
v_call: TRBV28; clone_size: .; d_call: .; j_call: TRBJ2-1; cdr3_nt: TGTGCCAGCAGAAGCCGAGGCGACGTAAGCTCCTACAATGAGCAGTTCTTC; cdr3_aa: CASRSRGDVSSYNEQFF
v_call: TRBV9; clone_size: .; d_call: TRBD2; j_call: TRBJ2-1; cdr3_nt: TGTGCCAGCAGCGTAGAGCTAATAGCGGGAGTTAATGAGCAGTTCTTC; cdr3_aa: CASSVELIAGVNEQFF
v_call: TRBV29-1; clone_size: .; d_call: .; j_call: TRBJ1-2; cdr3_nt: TGCAGCGTTGGGGGGGGGAACTATGGCTACACCTTC; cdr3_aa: CSVGGGNYGYTF
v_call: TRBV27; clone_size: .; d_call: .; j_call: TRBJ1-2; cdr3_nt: TGTGCCAGCAGTTTGGCCAGGAACTATGGCTACACCTTC; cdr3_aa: CASSLARNYGYTF
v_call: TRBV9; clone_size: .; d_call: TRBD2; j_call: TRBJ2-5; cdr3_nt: TGTGCCAGCAGCGCACAACTAGCGGAGACCCAGTACTTC; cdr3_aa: CASSAQLAETQYF
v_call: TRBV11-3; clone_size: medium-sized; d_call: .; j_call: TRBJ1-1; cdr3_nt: TGTGCCAGCAGCTTAGCCCCTCCTGACAAGGAGAACACTGAAGCTTTCTTT; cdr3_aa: CASSLAPPDKENTEAFF
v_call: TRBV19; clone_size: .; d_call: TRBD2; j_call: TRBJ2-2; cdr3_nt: TGTGCCAGTAGGGGGACTAGCGGGACCGCCACCGGGGAGCTGTTTTTT; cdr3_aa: CASRGTSGTATGELFF
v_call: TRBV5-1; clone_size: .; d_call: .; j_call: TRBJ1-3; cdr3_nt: TGCGCCAGCAGCGCCGGAGGGGCTGGAAACACCATATATTTT; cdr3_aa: CASSAGGAGNTIYF
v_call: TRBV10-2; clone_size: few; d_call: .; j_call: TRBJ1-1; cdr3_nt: TGCGCCAGCAGTGAGCCATACACTGAAGCTTTCTTT; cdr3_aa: CASSEPYTEAFF
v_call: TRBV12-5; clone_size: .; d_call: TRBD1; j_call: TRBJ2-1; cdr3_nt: TGTGCTAGTGGGGGACAGGGCTCTTACAATGAGCAGTTCTTC; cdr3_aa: CASGGQGSYNEQFF
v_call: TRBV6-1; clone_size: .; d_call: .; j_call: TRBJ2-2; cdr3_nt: TGTGCCAGCAGGGCTCAATCCGGGGAGCTGTTTTTT; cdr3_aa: CASRAQSGELFF
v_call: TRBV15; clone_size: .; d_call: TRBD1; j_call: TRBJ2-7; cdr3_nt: TGTGCCACCAGGGACGGGACAGGGGGGAACGAGCAGTACTTC; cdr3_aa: CATRDGTGGNEQYF
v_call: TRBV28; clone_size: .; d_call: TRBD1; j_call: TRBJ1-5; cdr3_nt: TGTGCCAGCGGACGGACAGGGGGCGGTCAGCCCCAGCATTTT; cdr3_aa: CASGRTGGGQPQHF
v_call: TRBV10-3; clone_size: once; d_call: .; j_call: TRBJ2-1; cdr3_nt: TGTGCCATCAGGAGGGGGGAGGGGGACTCCTACAATGAGCAGTTCTTC; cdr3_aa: CAIRRGEGDSYNEQFF
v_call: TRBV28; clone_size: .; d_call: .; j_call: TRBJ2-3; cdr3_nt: TGTGCCAGCAATCTCGGGGGTAGCGGAAGCACAGATACGCAGTATTTT; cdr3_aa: CASNLGGSGSTDTQYF
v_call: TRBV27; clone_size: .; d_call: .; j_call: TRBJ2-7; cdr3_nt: TGTGCCAGCAGTTCAGGCAGGGGTTTCCACGAGCAGTACTTC; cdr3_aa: CASSSGRGFHEQYF
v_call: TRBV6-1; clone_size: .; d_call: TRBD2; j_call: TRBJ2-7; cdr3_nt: TGTGCCAGCAGTGGGGGACTAGCGCCTTCCTACGAGCAGTACTTC; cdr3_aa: CASSGGLAPSYEQYF
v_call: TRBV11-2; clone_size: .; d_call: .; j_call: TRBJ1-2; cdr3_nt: TGTGCCAGCAGCTCTCCGGGCGGGGGCTACACCTTC; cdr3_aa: CASSSPGGGYTF
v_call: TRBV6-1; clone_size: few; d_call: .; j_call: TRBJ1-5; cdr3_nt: TGTGCCAGCAGTGAAAGGACATTGGGCAATCAGCCCCAGCATTTT; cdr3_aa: CASSERTLGNQPQHF
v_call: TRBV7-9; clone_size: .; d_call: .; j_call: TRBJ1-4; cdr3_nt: TGTGCCAGCAGCATAGGCAGGGTTGATAATGAAAAACTGTTTTTT; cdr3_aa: CASSIGRVDNEKLFF
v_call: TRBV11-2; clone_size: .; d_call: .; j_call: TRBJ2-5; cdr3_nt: TGTGCCAGCAGCGTGGGTCTCCGGACAGTAGCGGAGACCCAGTACTTC; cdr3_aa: CASSVGLRTVAETQYF
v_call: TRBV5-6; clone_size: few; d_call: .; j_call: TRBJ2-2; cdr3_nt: TGTGCCAGCACCACGATTTCGGGGACCGGGGAGCTGTTTTTT; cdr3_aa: CASTTISGTGELFF
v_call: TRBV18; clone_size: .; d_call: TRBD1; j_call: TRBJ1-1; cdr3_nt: TGTGCCAGCTCATCCGGACAGGGTGGCACTGAAGCTTTCTTT; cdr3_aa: CASSSGQGGTEAFF
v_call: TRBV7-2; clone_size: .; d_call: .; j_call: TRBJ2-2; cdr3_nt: TGTGCCAGCAGCTTGTGGGACAAGGACACCGGGGAGCTGTTTTTT; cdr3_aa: CASSLWDKDTGELFF
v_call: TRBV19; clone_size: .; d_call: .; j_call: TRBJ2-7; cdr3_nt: TGTGCCAGTAGTATAGACCCCGGACGGGGGGAGCAGTACTTC; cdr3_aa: CASSIDPGRGEQYF
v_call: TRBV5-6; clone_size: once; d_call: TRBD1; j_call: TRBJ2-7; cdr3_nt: TGTGCCAGCAGCGTCCGGGACAGGGATAACGAGCAGTACTTC; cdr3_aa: CASSVRDRDNEQYF
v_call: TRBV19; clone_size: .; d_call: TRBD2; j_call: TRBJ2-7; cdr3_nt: TGTGCCAGTAGTCCGCAGCGGGGGGCCTACGAGCAGTACTTC; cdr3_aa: CASSPQRGAYEQYF
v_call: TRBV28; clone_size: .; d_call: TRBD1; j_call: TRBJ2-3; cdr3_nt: TGTGCCAGCAGTTCTCCGGACAGGGGGATGACAGATACGCAGTATTTT; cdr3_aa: CASSSPDRGMTDTQYF
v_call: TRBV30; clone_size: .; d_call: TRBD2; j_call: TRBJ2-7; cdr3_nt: TGTGCCTGGAGTGTAGCTAGCGGGAGCTACGAGCAGTACTTC; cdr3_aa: CAWSVASGSYEQYF
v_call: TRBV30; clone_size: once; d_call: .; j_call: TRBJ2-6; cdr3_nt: TGTGCGTTGCGGGTAACCGGGGCCAACGTCCTGACTTTC; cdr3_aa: CALRVTGANVLTF
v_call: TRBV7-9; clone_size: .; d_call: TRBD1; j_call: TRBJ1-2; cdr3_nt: TGTGCCAGCAGCCCCGGCCAGGGGGTTTTTTATGGCTACACCTTC; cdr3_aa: CASSPGQGVFYGYTF
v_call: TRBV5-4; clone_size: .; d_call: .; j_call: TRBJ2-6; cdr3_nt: TGTGCCAGCAGCCGCGGAGCTTCTGGGGCCAACGTCCTGACTTTC; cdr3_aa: CASSRGASGANVLTF
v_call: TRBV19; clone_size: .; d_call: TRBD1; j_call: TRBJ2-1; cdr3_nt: TGTGCCAGTAGTACGGACAGGTACAATGAGCAGTTCTTC; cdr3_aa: CASSTDRYNEQFF
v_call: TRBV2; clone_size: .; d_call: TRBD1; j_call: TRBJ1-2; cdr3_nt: TGTGCCAGCGGGACAGGGAACCTCTATGGCTACACCTTC; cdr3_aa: CASGTGNLYGYTF
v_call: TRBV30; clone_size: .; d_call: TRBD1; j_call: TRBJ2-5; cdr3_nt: TGTGCCTGGAGTGTACAGTGGGACAGGGTGTACTTC; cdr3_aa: CAWSVQWDRVYF
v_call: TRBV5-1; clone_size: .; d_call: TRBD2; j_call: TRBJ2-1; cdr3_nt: TGCGCCAGCAGCTTGGCCCTAGCGGGCCTTAATGAGCAGTTCTTC; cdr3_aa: CASSLALAGLNEQFF
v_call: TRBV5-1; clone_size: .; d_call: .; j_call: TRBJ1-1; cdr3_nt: TGCGCCAGCAAGCTGGGGGGAGGGGACACTGAAGCTTTCTTT; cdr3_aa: CASKLGGGDTEAFF
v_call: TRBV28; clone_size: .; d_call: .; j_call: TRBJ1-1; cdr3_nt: TGTGCCAGCGGGGAGCGCTTTGAAGCTTTCTTT; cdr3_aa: CASGERFEAFF
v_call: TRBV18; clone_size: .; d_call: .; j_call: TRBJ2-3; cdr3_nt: TGTGCCAGCTCACTGGGACTCGGCACAGATACGCAGTATTTT; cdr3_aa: CASSLGLGTDTQYF
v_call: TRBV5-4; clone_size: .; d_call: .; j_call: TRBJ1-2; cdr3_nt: TGTGCCAGCAGCTTGCCGGGGGTTTATAACTATGGCTACACCTTC; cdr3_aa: CASSLPGVYNYGYTF
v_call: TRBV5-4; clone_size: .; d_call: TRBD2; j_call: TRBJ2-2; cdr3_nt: TGTGCCAGCAGCCTGACTAGCGGGAGGTCCGACGGGGAGCTGTTTTTT; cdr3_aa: CASSLTSGRSDGELFF
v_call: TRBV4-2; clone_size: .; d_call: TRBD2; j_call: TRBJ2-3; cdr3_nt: TGTGCCAGCAGCCAAGACGACGGGAGGTACTCTAGCACAGATACGCAGTATTTT; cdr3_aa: CASSQDDGRYSSTDTQYF
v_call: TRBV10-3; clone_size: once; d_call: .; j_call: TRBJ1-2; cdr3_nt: TGTGCCATCAGTCCCGTTTCCGGGAACTATGGCTACACCTTC; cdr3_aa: CAISPVSGNYGYTF